Listed below are T cell receptor beta chains from one sample, sequenced in a study of blood T cell repertoires in COVID-19. Profiling relied on immunoSEQ multiplex PCR, and the TCRdb table lists in-frame clones only, not all of them. This sample has approximately 530,000 clones, with roughly 91% found just once. Input material: peripheral blood. Every receptor here comes from a woman aged 45-65 years with COVID-19, enrolled during active disease. Both conserved end residues are part of each CDR3. D genes are given only for firm matches.

TRBJ1-2,.,TRBV12-3/TRBV12-4,TGTGCCAGCAGTTTTACTTCCCATGGCTACACCTTC,CASSFTSHGYTF
TRBJ2-2,.,TRBV27,TGTGCCAGCAGGTTCAGGGCGGAGAACACCGGGGAGCTGTTTTTT,CASRFRAENTGELFF
TRBJ1-1,.,TRBV6-5,TGTGCCAGCAAACAGGGAACTGAAGCTTTCTTT,CASKQGTEAFF
TRBJ2-5,TRBD1,TRBV30,TGTGCCTGGAGAGGGACAGCTTCTTTAATAGAGACCCAGTACTTC,CAWRGTASLIETQYF
TRBJ2-7,.,TRBV30,TGTGCCTGGACAGGACAGTCCTACGAGCAGTACTTC,CAWTGQSYEQYF
TRBJ1-1,.,TRBV27,TGTGCCAGCAGTTACCGGGACTCGTACACTGAAGCTTTCTTT,CASSYRDSYTEAFF
TRBJ2-1,TRBD2,TRBV5-4,TGTGCCAGCAGCTTTGGGGCTAGCGGGGGCCTGGGGTACAATGAGCAGTTCTTC,CASSFGASGGLGYNEQFF
TRBJ1-6,TRBD1,TRBV14,TGTGCCAGCAGCCCCAGGGGGTTACCCCTCCACTTT,CASSPRGLPLHF
TRBJ1-1,.,TRBV27,TGTGCCAGCAGTTTAACAAGTCACCTGAACACTGAAGCTTTCTTT,CASSLTSHLNTEAFF
TRBJ2-1,.,TRBV28,TGTGCCACCAGGACTGGGTACAATGAGCAGTTCTTC,CATRTGYNEQFF
TRBJ2-1,TRBD1,TRBV5-1,TGCGCCAGCAGACCCGACAGGGAGAAGCAGTTCTTC,CASRPDREKQFF
TRBJ1-2,TRBD1,TRBV15,TGTGCCACCAGCAGACCTACCGACAGGGGCTATGGCTACACCTTC,CATSRPTDRGYGYTF
TRBJ2-2,.,TRBV2,TGTGCCAGCAGAGGGGGGGGCGGCGGGGAGCGGTTTTTT,CASRGGGGGERFF
TRBJ1-5,TRBD1,TRBV7-2,TGTGCCAGCAGCCTCGCCCTGGATGACAGGGACAATCAGCCCCAGCATTTT,CASSLALDDRDNQPQHF
TRBJ1-1,.,TRBV5-1,TGCGCCAGCAGCTTCGGGGAGTTAGCCCCAGGTGAAGCTTTCTTT,CASSFGELAPGEAFF